The entry that follows covers one TCR beta chain sequence. The data stem from a study of shared clonotypes between healthy human individuals. The CDR3 length is 15 residues. Germline CDR1 and CDR2: KGHSH and LQKENI. Trimming pared 2 bases from V and 7 bases from J, leaving 18 bases between. Generated by immunoSEQ multiplex PCR, the TCRdb table keeps only in-frame clones and is missing some. This sample yields millions of clones, of which about 92% are seen a single time; 0.3% to 0.4% belongs to the top ten. This chain joins TRBV18 and TRBJ2-7, with no clear D. Sequences were obtained from naive CD4+ T cells from PBMCs. The subset is: CD45RA+ positively selected. This clonotype was obtained from a man between 18 and 29 years old in good health. Some clones in this sample may be carry-over from other donors' samples. The CDR3 reads CASSPELAGFEEQYF. The CDR3, as DNA: TGTGCCAGCTCACCAGAGCTGGCAGGTTTCGAGGAGCAGTACTTC. The entire variable domain, with the rest obtained from reference TRBV18 and TRBJ2-7, is as follows: NAGVMQNPRHLVRRRGQEARLRCSPMKGHSHVYWYRQLPEEGLKFMVYLQKENIIDESGMPKERFSAEFPKEGPSILRIQQVVRGDSAAYFCASSPELAGFEEQYFGPGTRLTVT.